The clone carrying this T cell receptor (beta chain) was counted only a few times. It was cDNA, reverse transcribed from extracted RNA, that served as the sequencing template. Clones were sequenced by immunoSEQ multiplex PCR, and TCRdb holds only the in-frame ones, with some missing. In the table there are 70,000 or so clones, about 30% of which are singletons. Noted treatment: oral pan-JAK inhibitor, 5-10 mg twice daily. This CDR3 spans 13 amino acids. V gave up 5 bases and J gave up 6 bases, with 12 bases separating them. CDR1 MNHNS and CDR2 SASEGT come from the germline V gene. The data stem from a study of CD8+ T cells in alopecia areata.

The chain recombines TRBV6-1 with TRBJ2-3, with a weak D call TRBD1 (6 bases). This specimen was CD8+ T cells sorted from blood, taken at week 4, from a patient treated with tofacitinib. This receptor was obtained from a human donor with alopecia areata. CDR3 sequence: CASSLWGHDTQYF. CDR3 sequence (DNA): TGTGCCAGCAGTCTCTGGGGGCACGATACGCAGTATTTT.